Below are 30 T cell receptor beta chains sequenced from a single sample in a study of blood T cell repertoires in COVID-19. The repertoire was sequenced with immunoSEQ multiplex PCR; TCRdb's copy has only in-frame clones and lacks some. This sample has 150,000 to 200,000 clones, with 86% found just once. Sequences were obtained from peripheral blood. The receptors derive from a man in his fifties or sixties with acute or convalescent COVID-19.

The genes are TRBV18 and TRBJ2-2, with 8 nucleotides matching TRBD1. V trimming: 1 base; J trimming: 4 bases; junction bases outside the gene matches: 5. The CDR3 contains 16 residues. Germline CDR1 KGHSH, CDR2 LQKENI. In DNA, the CDR3 is TGTGCCAGCTCACCACGGGGACAGGCGAGCACCGGGGAGCTGTTTTTT. Translating it yields CASSPRGQASTGELFF.

The rearrangement links TRBV19 to TRBJ2-5; TRBD1 matches 9 bases. Germline V gene sequence: CDR1 LNHDA, CDR2 SQIVND (reference sequence). The CDR3 sequence is 14 residues long. V was pared by 3 bases and J by 3 bases, with 2 bases of the junction left unmatched. CDR3 sequence: CASSIGTGKETQYF. CDR3 DNA sequence: TGTGCCAGTAGTATTGGGACAGGGAAAGAGACCCAGTACTTC.

The chain uses TRBV28 and TRBJ2-7, with 8 bases fitting TRBD1. CDR3 length: 14 residues. Germline lookup yields CDR1 MDHEN and CDR2 SYDVKM. Unmatched junction bases numbered 7, after V lost 6 bases and J lost 3 bases. CDR3 sequence reads: CASSKAGTGYEQYF. DNA for the CDR3: TGTGCCAGCAGCAAAGCAGGGACAGGCTACGAGCAGTACTTC.

CDR3 sequence reads: CASSFTPPGLAGYEQFF. The DNA of the CDR3 is TGTGCCAGCAGCTTCACCCCCCCGGGACTAGCGGGTTATGAGCAGTTCTTC. This chain connects TRBV11-2 to TRBJ2-1; 12 positions match TRBD2. From germline, CDR1 is SGHAT and CDR2 FQNNGV. This CDR3 contains 17 residues. The V segment lost 3 bases and the J segment 8 bases; nucleotides outside the gene matches: 11.

The V gene is TRBV28, the J gene TRBJ2-2; 12 nucleotides agree with TRBD2. The CDR3 has 18 amino acids. The ends lost 6 bases at V and 4 bases at J; junction bases unmatched: 12. From germline, CDR1 is MDHEN and CDR2 SYDVKM. The CDR3 DNA sequence: TGTGCCAGCAGGACCAGGACTAGCGGGAAAGTGGGCACCGGGGAGCTGTTTTTT. Translated: CASRTRTSGKVGTGELFF.

In this sample, this clone turned up a few times. This chain joins TRBV28 and TRBJ2-2, with 9 bases identical to TRBD2. Per germline, CDR1 MDHEN and CDR2 SYDVKM. The J segment lost 5 bases and the V segment lost 7 bases, leaving 8 bases of the junction unmatched. This CDR3 spans 15 amino acids. Here the CDR3 reads CASTLAGVRTGELFF. The CDR3, as DNA: TGTGCCAGCACCTTAGCGGGAGTAAGGACCGGGGAGCTGTTTTTT.

In its sample, this clone was seen once. This chain joins TRBV6-5 and TRBJ1-2, with 10 bases lining up with TRBD1. Germline-derived CDR1 and CDR2 are MNHEY and SVGAGI. This CDR3 has 13 amino acids. V lost 8 bases and J lost 2; bases outside the gene matches: 2. CDR3 nucleotide sequence: TGTGCCAGCGCGGGACAGGGGAACTATGGCTACACCTTC. It specifies CASAGQGNYGYTF.

The chain joins TRBV7-2 to TRBJ1-2; 8 bases agree with TRBD1. This CDR3 region has 15 residues. Germline V gene sequence: CDR1 SGHTA, CDR2 FQGNSA. The J segment lost 2 bases and the V segment lost 2 bases, leaving 4 bases of the junction unmatched. In DNA, the CDR3 is TGTGCCAGCAGCTTATCTGGGGACAGGAACTATGGCTACACCTTC. Amino acids: CASSLSGDRNYGYTF.

The CDR3 is CASSPLGTSGRGETQYF. CDR3 DNA: TGTGCCAGCAGCCCATTAGGGACTAGCGGGAGGGGGGAGACCCAGTACTTC. The chain is built from TRBV11-2 and TRBJ2-5, with 16 bases matching TRBD2. V trimming: 5 bases; J trimming: 5 bases; junction bases outside the gene matches: 8. This CDR3 spans 17 amino acids. Germline-derived CDR1 and CDR2 are SGHAT and FQNNGV.

The rearrangement joins TRBV6-2 or TRBV6-3 to TRBJ2-1, with TRBD2 matching over 10 bases. Germline values: CDR1 MNHEY, CDR2 SVGEGT. This CDR3 contains 16 residues. The V gene end was trimmed by 4 bases and the J gene end by 9 bases; junction bases not matched to a gene: 12. The CDR3 DNA is TGTGCCAGCAGTTCAAGCGGGAGGGCCCCTAAAGGTGAGCAGTTCTTC. Its translation: CASSSSGRAPKGEQFF.

The rearrangement links TRBV11-3 to TRBJ2-3; possible D gene TRBD1, 5 bases. This CDR3 is built from 14 residues. Trimming pared 5 bases from V and 3 bases from J, leaving 12 bases between. Germline CDR1 reads SGHNT; CDR2 reads YENEEA. The CDR3 nucleotides read TGTGCCAGCAGCATCGGACATCGGACAGATACGCAGTATTTT. This gives the protein CASSIGHRTDTQYF. The full variable domain, its missing parts supplied by reference TRBV11-3 and TRBJ2-3, is EAGVVQSPRYKIIEKKQPVAFWCNPISGHNTLYWYLQNLGQGPELLIRYENEEAVDDSQLPKDRFSAERLKGVDSTLKIQPAELGDSAVYLCASSIGHRTDTQYFGPGTRLTVL.

J is TRBJ1-6 and V is TRBV6-1; D uncertain. The length of the CDR3 is 14 residues. Per the germline V gene, CDR1 is MNHNS and CDR2 is SASEGT. The ends were cut back, 1 base at V and 4 bases at J, with 5 bases in the middle. CDR3 bases: TGTGCCAGCAGTGAAGGTTATTATAATTCACCCCTCCACTTT. This encodes CASSEGYYNSPLHF.

V and J are TRBV28 and TRBJ2-7; D is possibly TRBD1 (5 bases). V was pared by 3 bases and J by 3 bases, with 15 bases between. In germline, CDR1 is MDHEN, CDR2 SYDVKM. CDR3 size: 15 residues. CDR3 protein: CASSFNRGQHYEQYF. Written as DNA, the CDR3 is TGTGCCAGCAGTTTTAACAGAGGACAACACTACGAGCAGTACTTC. The whole variable domain, remainder taken from reference TRBV28 and TRBJ2-7, is DVKVTQSSRYLVKRTGEKVFLECVQDMDHENMFWYRQDPGLGLRLIYFSYDVKMKEKGDIPEGYSVSREKKERFSLILESASTNQTSMYLCASSFNRGQHYEQYFGPGTRLTVT.

The chain has TRBV4-2 and TRBJ2-2; TRBD2 might be the D (7 bases). Trimming stripped 0 bases from V and 5 bases from J, with 13 bases between. The CDR3 covers 16 residues. From germline, CDR1 is LGHNA and CDR2 YNFKEQ. Here the CDR3 reads CASSQDMRGGTGELFF. Written as DNA, the CDR3 is TGTGCCAGCAGCCAAGATATGAGGGGGGGAACCGGGGAGCTGTTTTTT.

The genes are TRBV7-9 and TRBJ2-7; D unresolved. This CDR3 region has 12 residues. Trimming removed 4 bases from V and 0 bases from J, with 4 bases in between. From germline, CDR1 is SEHNR and CDR2 FQNEAQ (reference sequence). The CDR3 nucleotides are TGTGCCAGCAGCTCGAGCTCCTACGAGCAGTACTTC. Protein product: CASSSSSYEQYF.

The chain carries TRBV5-1 and TRBJ2-5; 11 bases map to TRBD2. CDR3 length: 16 amino acids. V was pared by 6 bases and J by 5 bases, with 12 bases of the junction left unmatched. Germline V lookup: CDR1 SGHRS, CDR2 YFSETQ. The DNA of the CDR3 is TGCGCCAGCACGGGGACTAGCGGAGGAACGGCCGAGACCCAGTACTTC. Translating it yields CASTGTSGGTAETQYF.

The chain combines TRBV29-1 with TRBJ1-4; TRBD1 is a possible D gene (6 bases). V lost 6 bases and J lost 8, with 19 bases in between. Germline assignment: CDR1 SQVTM and CDR2 ANQGSEA. The CDR3 extends over 14 amino acids. The CDR3 spells CSVYKPRGYEKLFF. The CDR3 DNA reads as TGCAGCGTATATAAGCCCAGGGGATACGAAAAACTGTTTTTT.

V gene TRBV24-1 combines with J gene TRBJ2-3; D might be TRBD1 (5 bases). The germline gives CDR1 KGHDR, CDR2 SFDVKD. The CDR3 is 16 amino acids. Trimming took 4 bases from V and 0 from J, leaving 13 bases between them. CDR3 nucleotide sequence: TGTGCCACCAGTGAAGCGTCGGCAGGGAGCACAGATACGCAGTATTTT. Translated: CATSEASAGSTDTQYF.

The J gene is TRBJ2-1, the V gene TRBV11-3, with TRBD2 matching 7 bases. The V segment lost 3 bases and the J segment 6 bases; nucleotides outside the gene matches: 8. Germline values: CDR1 SGHNT, CDR2 YENEEA. The CDR3 is 15 residues long. The DNA for the CDR3 is TGTGCCAGCAGCTTGGGTCTAGCGGACTTCAATGAGCAGTTCTTC. Its translation: CASSLGLADFNEQFF.

The V and J genes are TRBV3-1 (or the pseudogene TRBV3-2) and TRBJ1-3; D is undetermined. This CDR3 contains 15 residues. V lost 0 bases, J lost 2 bases, and 8 bases lay in between. CDR1 and CDR2 (germline): LGHDT, YNNKEL (reference sequence). The CDR3 coding sequence is TGTGCCAGCAGCCAAGAGGGCGGGCCTGGAAACACCATATATTTT. It encodes CASSQEGGPGNTIYF.

CDR3 loop: CASSLGQAGTGELFF. The CDR3 DNA follows: TGTGCCAGCAGTTTAGGGCAGGCGGGGACCGGGGAGCTGTTTTTT. The chain recombines TRBV28 with TRBJ2-2; D might be TRBD2 (6 bases). CDR1 is MDHEN, CDR2 SYDVKM, per germline. CDR3 length equals 15 residues. Trimming took 2 bases from V and 5 from J, leaving 12 bases between them.

The chain has TRBV6-6 and TRBJ2-7, with TRBD1 as a possible D gene (6 bases). Trimming removed 5 bases at V and 2 bases at J, with 13 bases between. CDR3 length equals 14 residues. The germline gives CDR1 MNHNY, CDR2 SVGAGI (reference sequence). DNA for the CDR3: TGTGCCAGCAGTCCGACAGGAGCCCCCTACGAGCAGTACTTC. It codes for CASSPTGAPYEQYF.

The genes are TRBV23-1 and TRBJ1-1; 9 bases are shared with TRBD1. TRBV23-1 is given ORF status, its function remaining uncertain. The length of the CDR3 is 17 residues. V gave up 2 bases and J gave up 6 bases; unmatched junction bases: 13. The DNA for the CDR3 is TGCGCCAGCAGTCAAGAACAGGGGGCCCGGTTGGGATCTGAAGCTTTCTTT. This translates into CASSQEQGARLGSEAFF.

The rearrangement uses TRBV18 and TRBJ1-1, with unresolved D. The CDR3 loop spans 13 amino acids. Trimming left V 1 base short and J 6 bases short, with 9 bases between. CDR1 and CDR2 (germline): KGHSH, LQKENI. CDR3 DNA: TGTGCCAGCTCACCACTTCCAGACTCTGAAGCTTTCTTT. This translates into CASSPLPDSEAFF. Variable domain in full (rest from reference TRBV18 and TRBJ1-1): NAGVMQNPRHLVRRRGQEARLRCSPMKGHSHVYWYRQLPEEGLKFMVYLQKENIIDESGMPKERFSAEFPKEGPSILRIQQVVRGDSAAYFCASSPLPDSEAFFGQGTRLTVV.

The chain couples TRBV7-9 to TRBJ1-4, with 9 bases lining up with TRBD1. Germline V CDR1 and CDR2: SEHNR, FQNEAQ (reference sequence). CDR3 size: 13 residues. The junction had 8 bases not matched to a gene; V was cut back by 10 bases and J by 8 bases. CDR3 residues: CATAKDRGEKLFF. The CDR3 coding sequence is TGTGCCACGGCCAAGGACAGGGGAGAAAAACTGTTTTTT.

A single count supports this clone. The rearrangement uses TRBV6-2 or TRBV6-3 and TRBJ2-1; D is possibly TRBD1 (6 bases). The V end was cut by 2 bases, the J end by 4 bases, with 9 bases between. This CDR3 has 14 residues. Germline V lookup: CDR1 MNHEY, CDR2 SVGEGT. CDR3 DNA sequence: TGTGCCAGCAGTTACCTGGGGGCATACAATGAGCAGTTCTTC. Translation: CASSYLGAYNEQFF.

CDR3 DNA sequence: TGTGCCAGCAGCCACAGGGGGGCCAACGTCCTGACTTTC. It yields the protein CASSHRGANVLTF. The chain joins TRBV3-1 (or the pseudogene TRBV3-2) to TRBJ2-6; no clear D. This CDR3 spans 13 amino acids. CDR1 and CDR2 (germline): LGHDT, YNNKEL (reference sequence). V lost 3 bases and J lost 4, with 4 bases in between.

The chain combines TRBV19 with TRBJ1-4; 7 positions agree with TRBD1. The CDR3 contains 14 residues. Germline V CDR1 and CDR2: LNHDA, SQIVND (reference sequence). V lost 6 bases to trimming and J lost 3 bases; unmatched junction nucleotides: 4. The CDR3 spells CASSLGQPNEKLFF. In nucleotides, the CDR3 is TGTGCCAGTAGCCTGGGACAGCCTAATGAAAAACTGTTTTTT.

The rearrangement uses TRBV7-9 and TRBJ1-2, with a tentative D call TRBD1 (6 bases). Per the germline V gene, CDR1 is SEHNR and CDR2 is FQNEAQ (reference sequence). Trimming shortened V by 4 bases and J by 3 bases, and 9 bases separated the two germline ends. The CDR3 loop spans 13 amino acids. The CDR3, as DNA: TGTGCCAGCAGCTCCGGGACACACTATGGCTACACCTTC. Protein product: CASSSGTHYGYTF. Combining the CDR3 with reference TRBV7-9 and TRBJ1-2 gives the whole variable domain DTGVSQNPRHKITKRGQNVTFRCDPISEHNRLYWYRQTLGQGPEFLTYFQNEAQLEKSRLLSDRFSAERPKGSFSTLEIQRTEQGDSAMYLCASSSGTHYGYTFGSGTRLTVV.

This clone was observed a few times. Written as DNA, the CDR3 is TGTGCCAGCAGTTACTCGAGAGGGAATGAGCAGTTCTTC. This gives the protein CASSYSRGNEQFF. The gene calls are TRBV6-5 and TRBJ2-1; TRBD2 might be the D (5 bases). V was pared by 0 bases and J by 7 bases, with 7 bases between. Germline CDR1 and CDR2: MNHEY and SVGAGI. This CDR3 spans 13 amino acids.